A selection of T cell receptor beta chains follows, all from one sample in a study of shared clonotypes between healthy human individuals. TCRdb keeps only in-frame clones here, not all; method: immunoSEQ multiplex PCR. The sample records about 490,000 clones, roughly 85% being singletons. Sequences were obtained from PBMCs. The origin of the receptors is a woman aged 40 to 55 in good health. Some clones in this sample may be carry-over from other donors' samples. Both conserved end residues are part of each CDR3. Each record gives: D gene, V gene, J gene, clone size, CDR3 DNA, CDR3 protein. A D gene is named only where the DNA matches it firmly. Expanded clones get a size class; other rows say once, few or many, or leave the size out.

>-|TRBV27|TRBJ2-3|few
TGTGCCAGCAGGGTCTGGGGCACAGATACGCAGTATTTT
CASRVWGTDTQYF
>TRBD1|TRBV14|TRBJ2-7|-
TGTGCCAGCAGCCAAGGACGGGACAGCTCCTACGAGCAGTACTTC
CASSQGRDSSYEQYF
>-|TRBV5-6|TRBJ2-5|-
TGTGCCAGCAGGTCTCTCCGGGTCCTCCAAGAGACCCAGTACTTC
CASRSLRVLQETQYF
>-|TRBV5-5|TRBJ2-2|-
TGTGCCAGCAGCTTGGAGAGAAACACCGGGGAGCTGTTTTTT
CASSLERNTGELFF
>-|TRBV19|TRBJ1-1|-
TGTGCCAGTAAGGGCAGTCTAAAAGCTTTCTTT
CASKGSLKAFF
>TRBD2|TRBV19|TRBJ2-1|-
TGTGCCAGTAGTGCCACTAGCGGGTCCCTAAATGAGCAGTTCTTC
CASSATSGSLNEQFF
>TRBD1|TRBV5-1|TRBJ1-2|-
TGCGCCAGCAGATCCAAAGGGACAGGGGGCTTCGAGGGCTATGGCTACACCTTC
CASRSKGTGGFEGYGYTF
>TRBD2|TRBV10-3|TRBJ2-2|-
TGTGCCACGCAAAGACTAGCGGGAGGGCCTGGGTCCGGGGAGCTGTTTTTT
CATQRLAGGPGSGELFF
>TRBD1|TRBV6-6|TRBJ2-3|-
TGTGCCAGCAGGCGAGGGGGCGCCGGCACAGATACGCAGTATTTT
CASRRGGAGTDTQYF
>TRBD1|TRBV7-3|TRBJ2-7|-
TGTGCCAGCAGCCCGACAGGGACGTCCGGCGAGCAGTACTTC
CASSPTGTSGEQYF
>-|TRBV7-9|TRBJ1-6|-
TGTGCCAGCAGTCGGGACGGAAATTCACCCCTCCACTTT
CASSRDGNSPLHF
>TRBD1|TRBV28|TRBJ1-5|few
TGTGCCAGCAGTTTCTCTGGGACAGGGAGGTTAGGTCAGCCCCAGCATTTT
CASSFSGTGRLGQPQHF
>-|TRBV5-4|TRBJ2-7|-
TGTGCCAGCAGCGAGACACACTCCTACGAGCAGTACTTC
CASSETHSYEQYF
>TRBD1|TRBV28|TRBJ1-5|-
TGTGCCAGCAGAACAGCGACAGGGATCGGCAATCAGCCCCAGCATTTT
CASRTATGIGNQPQHF
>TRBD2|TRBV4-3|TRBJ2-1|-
TGCGCCAGCAGCCAAGGGCTCGTGGGAGGGCCTTCTGAGCAGTTCTTC
CASSQGLVGGPSEQFF
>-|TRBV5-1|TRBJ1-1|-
TGCGCCAGCAGCTTGGGGACAGACACTGAAGCTTTCTTT
CASSLGTDTEAFF
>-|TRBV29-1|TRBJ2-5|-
TGCAGCGTCTCCCGGGGGTGGCGCGAGACCCAGTACTTC
CSVSRGWRETQYF
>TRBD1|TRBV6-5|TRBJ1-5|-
TGTGCCAGCAGTTCCGACAGGGCTAATCAGTGGCCCCAGCATTTT
CASSSDRANQWPQHF
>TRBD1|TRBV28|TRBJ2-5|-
TGTGCCAGCAGTCCAGGGACAGGGCCAGGGACCCAGTACTTC
CASSPGTGPGTQYF
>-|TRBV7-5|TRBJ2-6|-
TGTGCCAGAAGCCCACAAAAGATAGGACAGGGAAGCTCTGGGGCCAACGTCCTGACTTTC
CARSPQKIGQGSSGANVLTF
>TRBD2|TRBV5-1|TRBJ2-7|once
TGCGCCAGCATGGCTAGCGGGAGTGTCAACGAGCAGTACTTC
CASMASGSVNEQYF
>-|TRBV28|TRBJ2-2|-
TGTGCCAGCAGAAAAGCGTCCGCGCGGGACACCGGGGAGCTGTTTTTT
CASRKASARDTGELFF
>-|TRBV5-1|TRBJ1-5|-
TGCGCCAGCAGCTTGGGGGGACAACGAAATCAGCCCCAGCATTTT
CASSLGGQRNQPQHF
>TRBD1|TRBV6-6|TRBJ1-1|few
TGTGCCAGCAGTTACACAGGGGTGGGCGAAGCTTTCTTT
CASSYTGVGEAFF
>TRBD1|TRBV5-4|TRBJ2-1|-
TGTGCCAGCAGCACCACTACAGGGGGAGAAAGTCAGTTCTTC
CASSTTTGGESQFF
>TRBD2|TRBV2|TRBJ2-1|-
TGTGCCAGCACCTGGCGTCTAGCGGGAGGAACTGAGCAGTTCTTC
CASTWRLAGGTEQFF
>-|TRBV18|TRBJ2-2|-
TGTGCCAGCTCACCGGACAAACACACCGGGGAGCTGTTTTTT
CASSPDKHTGELFF
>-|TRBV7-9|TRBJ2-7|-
TGTGCCAGCAGCTTATACTACGAGCAGTACTTC
CASSLYYEQYF